This T cell receptor (beta chain) stems from a study of T-cell reconstitution after alpha-beta-depleted transplantation in children. In its sample, this clonotype was seen many times. The CDR3 covers 15 residues. V was clipped by 7 bases and J by 7 bases; unmatched bases: 7. Germline CDR1 is MNHEY and CDR2 is SVGEGT. TCRbeta library preparation incorporated unique molecular identifiers. TCRdb independently ran MiXCR on the PCR reads; one entry per CDR3 protein. The sample consists of about 600,000 distinct CDR3 sequences, 13% of them appearing once. The rearrangement uses TRBV6-2 or TRBV6-3 and TRBJ2-1, with 13 bases matching TRBD2. The material sequenced was PBMCs, mostly from graft donor cells, taken 360 days after TCRalphabeta/CD19-depleted stem cell transplant. The source is a male patient aged 5 to 17 who had a stem cell transplant for acute myeloid leukemia, so the T cells may come from the graft donor. The CDR3: CASNILAGGGNEQFF. The DNA for the CDR3 is TGTGCCAGCAATATACTAGCGGGAGGGGGTAATGAGCAGTTCTTC.